These 23 T cell receptor beta chains share one sample of origin, sequenced in a study of Ad26.COV2.S vaccination and SARS-CoV-2 variants. Measured with immunoSEQ multiplex PCR; TCRdb has only the in-frame clones, and not every one. Among roughly 420,000 clones listed, 75% to 90% were seen once. The treatment is: 19 received Ad26.COV2.S at low or high dose, single or two shots; roughly 5 received placebo; per-sample allocation not given. Specimen acquisition occurred on day 63 following the initial vaccine or placebo injection. The sequencing used peripheral blood, collected in a trial of Ad26.COV2.S vaccine versus placebo. These receptors all come from a person between 18 and 60 years old who received the Ad26.COV2.S COVID-19 vaccine or a placebo.

The V call is TRBV5-1, the J call TRBJ2-2; the D is unclear. CDR3 size: 16 residues. CDR1 is SGHRS and CDR2 is YFSETQ in the germline V gene. V lost 0 bases and J lost 0, with 9 bases in between. CDR3 bases: TGCGCCAGCAGCTTGGACGGAACTTCGAACACCGGGGAGCTGTTTTTT. The encoded protein is CASSLDGTSNTGELFF.

V is TRBV4-2 and J is TRBJ1-2; possible D gene TRBD1, 5 bases. V lost 0 bases to trimming and J lost 4 bases, with 18 bases between them. Germline CDR1 reads LGHNA; CDR2 reads YNFKEQ. CDR3 length: 17 residues. CDR3: CASSQDTSAGLTYGYTF. In DNA form, the CDR3 reads TGTGCCAGCAGCCAAGATACCTCGGCAGGGCTCACCTATGGCTACACCTTC.

CDR3 sequence reads: CASGLDPGGPLYEQYF. CDR3 DNA: TGTGCTAGTGGTTTAGATCCGGGGGGGCCACTCTACGAGCAGTACTTC. V is TRBV12-5 and J is TRBJ2-7, with 8 positions matching TRBD2. There are 16 residues in the CDR3. The germline V gene encodes CDR1 LGHNT and CDR2 FRNRAP. The V gene end was trimmed by 3 bases and the J gene end by 3 bases; junction bases not matched to a gene: 10.

The V gene is TRBV28, the J gene TRBJ2-7; D is undetermined. The CDR3 totals 16 residues. Germline V lookup: CDR1 MDHEN, CDR2 SYDVKM. Trimming left V 2 bases short and J 3 bases short, with 17 bases between. The CDR3 is CASSLPLQSPRYEQYF. The CDR3 DNA sequence: TGTGCCAGCAGTTTACCCCTGCAGTCACCTCGCTACGAGCAGTACTTC.

This clone was observed a handful of times. The V gene is TRBV24-1, the J gene TRBJ1-4; TRBD1 is a possible D gene (6 bases). The CDR3 consists of 15 residues. CDR1 and CDR2 (germline): KGHDR, SFDVKD. V was shortened by 10 bases and J by 4 bases, with 18 bases between the two germline ends. The chain's CDR3 is CATSDSRTFNEKLFF. In nucleotides, the CDR3 is TGTGCCACGTCGGACAGCCGTACCTTTAATGAAAAACTGTTTTTT.

This clone appeared once. An end of the junction differs from the germline gene, which may be a read error. The chain is built from TRBV6-2 or TRBV6-3 and TRBJ1-2, with TRBD1 matching 7 bases. The CDR3 has 13 residues. The V gene's germline CDR1 is MNHEY and CDR2 SVGEGT. In nucleotides, the CDR3 is TGTGCCAGCAGTTACCCACAATACCGGGACAGACTCTTC. Protein product: CASSYPQYRDRLF.

The V gene is TRBV7-2, the J gene TRBJ1-2, with D unresolved. The CDR3 is made up of 15 amino acids. V lost 1 base and J lost 1, with 10 bases in between. CDR1 is SGHTA, CDR2 FQGNSA, per germline. CDR3 in DNA: TGTGCCAGCAGCTTAGGGGCAGCCTATAACTATGGCTACACCTTC. Its translation is CASSLGAAYNYGYTF.

The chain joins TRBV28 to TRBJ2-2; D unclear. Trimming removed 6 bases from V and 1 base from J, with 9 bases in between. This CDR3 comprises 14 residues. Germline V gene data show CDR1 as MDHEN and CDR2 as SYDVKM. The CDR3 loop reads CASSHDWNTGELFF. CDR3 bases: TGTGCCAGCAGCCATGACTGGAACACCGGGGAGCTGTTTTTT.

The chain employs TRBV4-3 and TRBJ1-5, with no clear D. CDR3 length: 14 amino acids. Germline values: CDR1 LGHNA, CDR2 YSLEER. V lost 4 bases, J lost 0 bases, and 7 bases lay in between. The CDR3 sequence: CASSLGYSNQPQHF. Here the CDR3 DNA reads TGCGCCAGCAGCCTAGGTTATAGCAATCAGCCCCAGCATTTT.

In this sample, this clone turned up once. V gene TRBV10-3 combines with J gene TRBJ2-3; D not resolved. Germline CDR1 ENHRY, CDR2 SYGVKD. The CDR3 loop spans 14 amino acids. V was cut by 0 bases and J by 3 bases, with 7 bases left in between. The CDR3 DNA follows: TGTGCCATCAGTGAGTCGCCCACTACAGATACGCAGTATTTT. This translates into CAISESPTTDTQYF.

This clone has a single count. V gene TRBV7-2 combines with J gene TRBJ1-6; D is perhaps TRBD1 (6 bases). The CDR3 consists of 16 residues. Germline lookup yields CDR1 SGHTA and CDR2 FQGNSA. Trimming stripped 2 bases from V and 3 bases from J, with 11 bases between. The CDR3 protein is CASSLRGGGYNSPLHF. CDR3 coding DNA: TGTGCCAGCAGCTTAAGGGGAGGGGGCTATAATTCACCCCTCCACTTT.

The chain recombines TRBV6-6 with TRBJ2-7; TRBD2 aligns across 10 bases. CDR1 MNHNY and CDR2 SVGAGI come from the germline V gene (reference sequence). The V segment lost 5 bases and the J segment 3 bases; nucleotides outside the gene matches: 13. CDR3 length: 17 amino acids. For the CDR3, the DNA is TGTGCCAGCAGTCGCCAGTTACTAGCGGGGAAGATCTACGAGCAGTACTTC. This translates into CASSRQLLAGKIYEQYF.

This clone was seen once. Distinct nucleotide sequences in the sample also encode this CDR3. V usage is TRBV18 and J usage is TRBJ2-7, with unresolved D. The CDR3 extends over 13 amino acids. V lost 3 bases to trimming and J lost 2 bases, with 8 bases between them. From germline, CDR1 is KGHSH and CDR2 LQKENI. The CDR3 DNA is TGTGCCAGCTCACCCGGGCGAGCCTACGAGCAGTACGTC. Residues: CASSPGRAYEQYV.

The rearrangement uses TRBV5-6 and TRBJ2-1; perhaps TRBD1 as D (6 bases). The germline gives CDR1 SGHDT, CDR2 YYEEEE. This CDR3 comprises 16 residues. V was pared by 2 bases and J by 5 bases, with 17 bases between. CDR3 protein: CASSFEGEGMDNEQFF. The CDR3 DNA reads TGTGCCAGCAGCTTCGAGGGGGAAGGTATGGACAATGAGCAGTTCTTC.

With regard to this clone: The sample contains more than one DNA sequence encoding this CDR3. The chain links TRBV5-4 to TRBJ2-1; 12 bases align to TRBD2. The CDR3 sequence is 16 residues long. The germline V gene has CDR1 SGHNT and CDR2 YYREEE (reference sequence). Germline trimming cut 0 bases from V and 4 bases from J; bases unmatched to any gene: 2. The CDR3 protein is CASSLAGLAGYNEQFF. CDR3 nucleotides: TGTGCCAGCAGCTTGGCAGGACTAGCGGGGTACAATGAGCAGTTCTTC.

Worth noting for this clone: In the same sample, other DNA sequences code for this CDR3. This sequence joins TRBV18 and TRBJ1-1; 9 nucleotides match TRBD1. Trimming took 3 bases from V and 4 from J; bases not matched to a gene: 0. This CDR3 is built from 13 residues. Germline V gene data show CDR1 as KGHSH and CDR2 as LQKENI. CDR3 in DNA: TGTGCCAGCTCACCGACAGGGGGCACTGAAGCTTTCTTT. Translating gives CASSPTGGTEAFF.

The chain links TRBV29-1 to TRBJ2-5; D unresolved. Germline V CDR1 and CDR2: SQVTM, ANQGSEA. V was cut by 4 bases and J by 3 bases, with 12 bases left in between. The CDR3 has 13 amino acids. CDR3 nucleotide sequence: TGCAGCGTTGCAGGCGTGGCAAAAGAGACCCAGTACTTC. It translates to CSVAGVAKETQYF.

This rearrangement joins TRBV27 to TRBJ2-6, with TRBD2 matching over 8 bases. Germline-derived CDR1 and CDR2 are MNHEY and SMNVEV (reference sequence). Trimming took 5 bases from V and 4 from J; bases not matched to a gene: 16. This CDR3 is 19 amino acids long. The CDR3 reads CASSLRIAGQPGGANVLTF. The CDR3 coding sequence is TGTGCCAGCAGTCTACGGATAGCGGGGCAACCGGGGGGGGCCAACGTCCTGACTTTC. Variable domain in full (rest from reference TRBV27 and TRBJ2-6): EAQVTQNPRYLITVTGKKLTVTCSQNMNHEYMSWYRQDPGLGLRQIYYSMNVEVTDKGDVPEGYKVSRKEKRNFPLILESPSPNQTSLYFCASSLRIAGQPGGANVLTFGAGSRLTVL.

The chain carries TRBV18 and TRBJ2-3; 9 bases align to TRBD2. Trimming at V came to 2 bases and at J to 0 bases, leaving 3 bases not matched to a gene. This CDR3 region has 16 residues. The germline V gene has CDR1 KGHSH and CDR2 LQKENI. In nucleotides, the CDR3 is TGTGCCAGCTCACCAAAGACTAGCGGAAGCACAGATACGCAGTATTTT. This encodes CASSPKTSGSTDTQYF.

The chain carries TRBV6-5 and TRBJ1-4; D gene uncertain. Germline CDR1 MNHEY, CDR2 SVGAGI. The germline V and J ends were trimmed by 6 bases and 5 bases, with 16 bases remaining between them. This CDR3 is 15 amino acids long. DNA for the CDR3: TGTGCCAGCAGCTCGACCCGGCATGGAAATGAAAAACTGTTTTTT. Protein product: CASSSTRHGNEKLFF.

Written as DNA, the CDR3 is TGTGCCAGCAGCTTAGCGGGGGCGACAGATACGCAGTATTTT. Translation gives CASSLAGATDTQYF. The J gene is TRBJ2-3, the V gene TRBV7-9; weak D call: TRBD1 (6 bases). CDR1 is SEHNR, CDR2 FQNEAQ, per germline (reference sequence). V was clipped by 0 bases and J by 3 bases, with 7 bases between them. This CDR3 contains 14 residues.

This rearrangement joins TRBV19 to TRBJ2-3; the D gene is possibly TRBD1 (6 bases). V lost 3 bases to trimming and J lost 4 bases, with 11 bases between them. CDR1 and CDR2 from the germline V gene are LNHDA and SQIVND (reference sequence). This CDR3 is 14 amino acids long. The CDR3 sequence is CASSILPGADTQYF. DNA for the CDR3: TGTGCCAGTAGTATCCTTCCAGGGGCAGATACGCAGTATTTT.

Details on this clone: This sample includes further DNA sequences coding for the same CDR3. The chain uses TRBV7-9 and TRBJ2-5, with TRBD1 matching 8 bases. The V segment lost 5 bases and the J segment 5 bases; nucleotides outside the gene matches: 4. Germline CDR1 SEHNR, CDR2 FQNEAQ (reference sequence). CDR3 length: 13 residues. The CDR3 bases are TGTGCCAGCAGCCGAGGACAGGGTGAGACCCAGTACTTC. Translation gives CASSRGQGETQYF.